The next 14 T cell receptor beta chains were all read from a single sample in a study of regulatory T cells in long-lasting Graves disease. Time point: newly diagnosed GD, antithyroid drugs for less than 3 months. PBMC RNA was the source of the TCR library. The authors built TCR beta libraries using iRepertoire HTBI primers and Arm-PCR of CDR3 regions. Via MiXCR, TCRdb re-called the multiplex PCR reads, giving one row per CDR3 protein. The table has about 530,000 distinct CDR3 sequences, about 15% seen once. This same sample was also part of a study on T cells in Graves' hyperthyroidism and ophthalmopathy.

Here the sequenced sample was peripheral blood mononuclear cells (PBMCs), taken at new diagnosis, from a patient treated with antithyroid drugs. These TCRs come from a woman aged 35 to 60 with Graves disease.

This sequence joins TRBV29-1 and TRBJ2-3; D is possibly TRBD2 (5 bases). The assigned J gene may be wrong: the sequence end matches TRBJ2-5 better. CDR1 and CDR2 (germline): SQVTM, ANQGSEA. The CDR3 totals 12 residues. The chain's CDR3 is CSVEFGGETQYF. CDR3 DNA sequence: TGCAGCGTTGAATTCGGAGGAGAGACCCAGTACTTC.

This clonotype has a count of ten or more. This rearrangement joins TRBV10-3 to TRBJ2-7; no definite D call. The CDR3 contains 12 residues. Per germline, CDR1 ENHRY and CDR2 SYGVKD. V was pared by 4 bases and J by 3 bases, with 7 bases between. CDR3 nucleotide sequence: TGTGCCATCAGTGGCGACGGCTACGAGCAGTACTTC. Amino acid sequence: CAISGDGYEQYF.

There are many counts of this clonotype. CDR3 in DNA: TGTGCCAGCAGTGAAGCGGGAGGACTAGCGGGGGGGGTCACAGATACGCAGTATTTT. Translating it yields CASSEAGGLAGGVTDTQYF. V gene TRBV6-1 combines with J gene TRBJ2-3; 15 positions agree with TRBD2. This CDR3 has 19 amino acids. V dropped 0 bases and J dropped 2; count of bases not matched to a gene: 6. Germline V gives CDR1 MNHNS, CDR2 SASEGT.

This clonotype has at least ten counts. V usage is TRBV4-1 and J usage is TRBJ1-2, with unresolved D. Germline values: CDR1 MGHRA, CDR2 YSYEKL. This CDR3 has 17 amino acids. V lost 1 base, J lost 5 bases, and 20 bases lay in between. The CDR3 sequence is CASSQGSSLEGRYGYTF. In nucleotides, the CDR3 is TGCGCCAGCAGCCAAGGGAGCAGCCTAGAGGGCCGATATGGCTACACCTTC.

The V call is TRBV5-5, the J call TRBJ2-6; the D is unclear. This CDR3 has 17 residues. CDR1 and CDR2 from the germline V gene are SGHKS and YYEKEE (reference sequence). V shed 4 bases and J shed 2 bases, with 16 bases lying between them. CDR3 amino acids: CASSPPVVVAGANVLTF. The CDR3 nucleotides read TGTGCCAGCAGCCCCCCGGTCGTTGTGGCTGGGGCCAACGTCCTGACTTTC.

As to this clonotype: At one end the junction does not follow the germline gene, possibly because of a read error. The J gene is TRBJ1-2, the V gene TRBV4-1, with D maybe TRBD1 (6 bases). CDR1 MGHRA and CDR2 YSYEKL come from the germline V gene. The CDR3 length is 17 residues. CDR3 loop: CAISQFRVRGMSYGYTF. In DNA, the CDR3 is TGCGCCATCAGCCAATTTCGTGTTAGGGGGATGAGCTATGGCTACACCTTC.

This clonotype was counted ten times or more. The CDR3 loop reads CASRTGTLGTEAFF. Here the CDR3 DNA reads TGTGCCAGCCGAACAGGGACTCTGGGCACTGAAGCTTTCTTT. The J gene is TRBJ1-1, the V gene TRBV2; D possibly corresponds to TRBD1 (6 bases). The germline V gene has CDR1 SNHLY and CDR2 FYNNEI. V shed 8 bases and J shed 4 bases, with 17 bases lying between them. This CDR3 spans 14 amino acids.

The J gene is TRBJ1-2, the V gene TRBV4-1; tentatively, D is TRBD1 (6 bases). The CDR3 consists of 14 residues. The V gene's germline CDR1 is MGHRA and CDR2 YSYEKL. V gave up 0 bases and J gave up 6 bases, with 11 bases separating them. The DNA of the CDR3 is TGCGCCAGCAGCCAAGATCAGTGGGGGCATGGCTACACCTTC. Residues: CASSQDQWGHGYTF.

This clonotype was seen more than once but under ten times. The chain employs TRBV18 and TRBJ1-1; D is unresolved. Germline V CDR1 and CDR2: KGHSH, LQKENI. V lost 0 bases to trimming and J lost 1 base, with 15 bases between them. The CDR3 has 17 amino acids. This CDR3 reads CASSPPTGGVGNTEAFF. CDR3 bases: TGTGCCAGCTCACCACCAACTGGAGGCGTGGGGAACACTGAAGCTTTCTTT.

This clonotype was observed a handful of times. The chain carries TRBV6-5 and TRBJ1-6; D is ambiguous. This CDR3 has 16 amino acids. The germline V gene has CDR1 MNHEY and CDR2 SVGAGI. V shed 4 bases and J shed 8 bases, with 18 bases lying between them. CDR3 in DNA: TGTGCCAGCAGTTCCCTTAGCGGAGGCCGCCATTCACCCCTCCACTTT. Translation gives CASSSLSGGRHSPLHF.

This clonotype was seen ten or more times. The CDR3 DNA is TGTGCCTCGGTTAGGAAAGAGACCCAGTACTTC. It yields the protein CASVRKETQYF. The chain uses TRBV30 and TRBJ2-5, with D unclear. The V end lost 7 bases, the J end lost 3 bases, and 9 bases lay between the germline ends. Germline V gene lookup returns CDR1 GTSNPN and CDR2 SVGIG (reference sequence). The CDR3 consists of 11 residues.

A few counts support this clonotype. The chain is built from TRBV25-1 and TRBJ1-6; unclear D gene. This CDR3 is built from 14 residues. CDR1 MGHDK and CDR2 SYGVNS come from the germline V gene. Trimming cost V 0 bases and J 10 bases, with 10 bases left between them. The CDR3 nucleotides are TGTGCCAGCAGTGAATATAACGGGGTGTCACCCCTCCACTTT. Its translation is CASSEYNGVSPLHF.

The table lists this clonotype with a count of one. This chain connects TRBV13 to TRBJ2-1; 11 bases are shared with TRBD2. CDR1 and CDR2 from the germline V gene are PRHDT and FYEKMQ (reference sequence). Germline trimming cut 7 bases from V and 2 bases from J; bases unmatched to any gene: 16. The CDR3 has 19 residues. The CDR3 nucleotides are TGTGCCAGCAACCTCTACTGGGCTAGCGGGGGGTCGCCCTACAATGAGCAGTTCTTC. Translation: CASNLYWASGGSPYNEQFF. Together with reference TRBV13 and TRBJ2-1, the CDR3 gives the full variable domain: AAGVIQSPRHLIKEKRETATLKCYPIPRHDTVYWYQQGPGQDPQFLISFYEKMQSDKGSIPDRFSAQQFSDYHSELNMSSLELGDSALYFCASNLYWASGGSPYNEQFFGPGTRLTVL.

This clonotype was counted ten times or more. CDR3 amino acids: CASRPAGTGDNEQFF. The CDR3, as DNA: TGTGCCAGCAGGCCAGCCGGGACAGGGGACAATGAGCAGTTCTTC. The rearrangement joins TRBV2 to TRBJ2-1; 10 bases agree with TRBD1. This CDR3 contains 15 residues. Trimming took 6 bases from V and 5 from J; bases not matched to a gene: 7. Germline V gene lookup returns CDR1 SNHLY and CDR2 FYNNEI.